The clone carrying this T cell receptor (beta chain) was found once. This entry belongs to a study of control samples from healthy donors and cancer patients. Germline V gene sequence: CDR1 LNHDA, CDR2 SQIVND (reference sequence). With 5 bases clipped from V and 10 bases from J, the junction kept 9 bases outside the gene matches. The CDR3 runs 14 residues. Assay used: immunoSEQ multiplex PCR; TCRdb lists only in-frame clones, some missing. The data contain 70,000 to 80,000 clones, over 85% of them singletons. V is TRBV19 and J is TRBJ2-3; 10 bases fit TRBD2. The source is a woman aged 55-69 years with head and neck cancer. Sample: PBMCs. The CDR3 DNA sequence: TGTGCCAGTAGTCCCAGCGGGAGGGCCTCGGCGCAGTATTTT. Its protein is CASSPSGRASAQYF.